This T cell receptor (beta chain) originates from a study of T-cell memory formation after mild COVID-19. Study background: Largely donor-specific TCR clusters were found. Study conclusions and caveats: Clones from the second wave (peaking day 37) had unconfirmed SARS-CoV-2 specificity.

TCRdb reprocessed the 5' RACE reads via MiXCR and lists one record per CDR3 protein. The sample includes fewer than 650,000 distinct CDR3 sequences, roughly 17% seen only once; the top ten take approximately 8.1%. Details on this clonotype: Antigen: not known.

V shed 6 bases, J shed 0 bases, and the junction held 14 bases outside the gene matches. The germline gives CDR1 DFQATT, CDR2 SNEGSKA (reference sequence). The CDR3 has 16 amino acids. Sequencing used PBMCs or a T cell subset sorted from them (not recorded which). This TCR was sampled from an adult woman who had mild COVID-19 (a few samples of this study predate the infection). Cell type and time point are not known. The V gene is TRBV20-1, the J gene TRBJ2-7, with 7 bases aligning to TRBD2. CDR3 sequence: CSAVTRARERSYEQYF. The CDR3 DNA is TGCAGTGCCGTCACTCGGGCGCGGGAGCGCTCCTACGAGCAGTACTTC.